A selection of T cell receptor beta chains follows, all from one sample in a study of control samples from healthy donors and cancer patients. Profiling relied on immunoSEQ multiplex PCR, and the TCRdb table lists in-frame clones only, not all of them. The sample has about 84,000 clones; 90% to 95% are singletons. The source material was blood. All receptors derive from a man aged 30 to 45 in good health. Each CDR3 is given with its conserved first and last residue. Fields, in order: D gene, J gene, V gene, clone size, CDR3 protein, CDR3 DNA. A D gene is named only where the DNA matches it firmly. Part of the rows lack a size; the others show once, few, many or a class for expanded clones.

>TRBD1|TRBJ2-3|TRBV7-9|NA
CASRNYRGRADTQYF
TGTGCCAGCAGAAACTACAGGGGGCGGGCAGATACGCAGTATTTT
>TRBD2|TRBJ2-7|TRBV9|NA
CASSGGDSGSLYEQYF
TGTGCCAGCAGCGGAGGGGATAGCGGGAGTCTGTACGAGCAGTACTTC
>NA|TRBJ1-6|TRBV7-2|NA
CASSRIGGIQSLHF
TGTGCCAGCAGCCGCATTGGTGGAATTCAATCCCTCCACTTT
>NA|TRBJ1-1|TRBV6-5|few
CASSLGGSRIEAFF
TGTGCCAGCAGTCTAGGGGGGTCTCGTATTGAAGCTTTCTTT
>TRBD2|TRBJ2-2|TRBV5-5|NA
CASSLHFLAGGLDTGELFF
TGTGCCAGCAGCTTGCATTTTTTAGCGGGGGGGCTAGACACCGGGGAGCTGTTTTTT
>TRBD2|TRBJ2-6|TRBV18|once
CASAPFNPGGRGANVLTF
TGTGCCAGCGCCCCTTTCAACCCGGGGGGGCGTGGGGCCAACGTCCTGACTTTC
>NA|TRBJ2-7|TRBV12-3/TRBV12-4|NA
CASSSSGPYEQYF
TGTGCCAGCAGTTCCTCCGGGCCCTACGAGCAGTACTTC
>NA|TRBJ2-2|TRBV19|NA
CASRQGGTGELFF
TGTGCCAGTAGACAGGGAGGGACCGGGGAGCTGTTTTTT
>NA|TRBJ1-5|TRBV11-2|NA
CASSPEGSNQPQHF
TGTGCCAGCAGCCCCGAGGGGAGCAATCAGCCCCAGCATTTT
>TRBD1|TRBJ2-2|TRBV9|NA
CASSGGGGQGPGGELFF
TGTGCCAGCAGCGGGGGAGGGGGACAGGGACCTGGCGGGGAGCTGTTTTTT
>NA|TRBJ1-4|TRBV9|NA
CASSQTTNEKLFF
TGTGCCAGCAGTCAAACAACTAATGAAAAACTGTTTTTT
>NA|TRBJ2-1|TRBV19|NA
CASSIIGGDADNEQFF
TGTGCCAGTAGTATCATCGGAGGGGACGCCGACAATGAGCAGTTCTTC
>NA|TRBJ2-3|TRBV12-3/TRBV12-4|NA
CASSPQGRDTQYF
TGTGCCAGCAGTCCTCAGGGTAGAGATACGCAGTATTTT
>NA|TRBJ2-7|TRBV7-9|once
CASRLHSDRTSYEQYF
TGTGCCAGCAGACTCCACTCCGACAGGACCTCCTACGAGCAGTACTTC
>NA|TRBJ1-2|TRBV9|NA
CASNRGANYGYTF
TGTGCCAGCAATAGGGGAGCTAACTATGGCTACACCTTC
>NA|TRBJ1-6|TRBV19|NA
CASSSTGRGSPLHF
TGTGCCAGTAGTTCGACAGGTAGAGGTTCACCCCTCCACTTT
>NA|TRBJ2-2|TRBV5-4|NA
CASSLGPNTGELFF
TGTGCCAGCAGCTTGGGTCCGAACACCGGGGAGCTGTTTTTT
>TRBD2|TRBJ2-7|TRBV7-9|NA
CASSKGLAGSSYEQYF
TGTGCCAGCAGCAAGGGACTAGCGGGAAGCTCCTACGAGCAGTACTTC
>NA|TRBJ1-5|TRBV19|NA
CASSRSQGSIGNQPQHF
TGTGCCAGTAGTAGGAGTCAGGGAAGCATAGGCAATCAGCCCCAGCATTTT
>NA|TRBJ1-3|TRBV5-1|NA
CASSLAGGTSSGNTIYF
TGCGCCAGCAGCTTGGCCGGGGGGACTTCCTCTGGAAACACCATATATTTT
>NA|TRBJ2-7|TRBV5-1|NA
CASSQDNKDYEQYF
TGCGCCAGCAGTCAGGACAATAAGGACTACGAGCAGTACTTC
>NA|TRBJ1-1|TRBV15|NA
CATSRAQVNTEAFF
TGTGCCACCAGCAGAGCACAAGTGAACACTGAAGCTTTCTTT
>NA|TRBJ2-2|TRBV30|NA
CAWSARDTGELFF
TGTGCCTGGAGTGCGCGGGACACCGGGGAGCTGTTTTTT
>NA|TRBJ1-4|TRBV19|NA
CARRTYLFF
TGTGCCAGGCGGACATACCTGTTTTTT
>NA|TRBJ2-1|TRBV9|NA
CASSVSLASSYNEQFF
TGTGCCAGCAGCGTATCTCTAGCAAGCTCCTACAATGAGCAGTTCTTC
>TRBD1|TRBJ2-5|TRBV3-1/TRBV3-2|NA
CASSQGPRGRGETQYF
TGTGCCAGCAGCCAAGGCCCCAGGGGGCGAGGGGAGACCCAGTACTTC
>NA|TRBJ1-5|TRBV28|NA
CASRLYPGPQHF
TGTGCCAGCAGACTCTACCCGGGGCCCCAGCATTTT
>NA|TRBJ1-1|TRBV15|NA
CATSTPGENTEAFF
TGTGCCACCAGCACCCCAGGGGAGAACACTGAAGCTTTCTTT
>TRBD1|TRBJ2-7|TRBV28|NA
CASRNRGLYEQYF
TGTGCCAGCAGGAACAGGGGCCTCTACGAGCAGTACTTC
>TRBD1|TRBJ2-3|TRBV28|NA
CASSSGTATDTQYF
TGTGCCAGCAGTTCCGGGACAGCCACAGATACGCAGTATTTT
>TRBD2|TRBJ2-3|TRBV27|NA
CASSYRLAGSTDTQYF
TGTGCCAGCAGCTACCGCCTAGCGGGTAGCACAGATACGCAGTATTTT
>NA|TRBJ2-7|TRBV18|few
CASSPGAPVTTYEQYF
TGTGCCAGCTCACCGGGAGCCCCCGTGACAACCTACGAGCAGTACTTC
>NA|TRBJ1-6|TRBV27|once
CASSPPPGIMSNSPLHF
TGTGCCAGCAGTCCCCCTCCGGGGATAATGTCTAATTCACCCCTCCACTTT
>NA|TRBJ1-5|TRBV5-1|NA
CASSSQGGDNQPQHF
TGCGCCAGCAGCTCGCAGGGCGGGGATAATCAGCCCCAGCATTTT